This TCR beta chain is drawn from a study of T cell responses to AZD1222 COVID-19 vaccine listed by TCRdb under 2021. In the study overall: AZD1222 recipients whose second dose came at about 4 weeks and those whose second dose came at about 12 weeks were combined into one group, since spike-specific TCR depth and breadth did not differ between the two schedules. A total of over 230 trial participants underwent TCR sequencing, of whom about 210 received two doses of AZD1222 and some 26 received two doses of the MenACWY control vaccine. Trial participants were enrolled by age into 18-55, 56-69 and 70-plus year subgroups, with approximately 150, 30 and 60 TCR-sequenced participants respectively.

The CDR3 regions of human TCRbeta chains were analyzed by immunosequencing. As for the original processing: TCRs in the repertoires were matched against a reference library of SARS-CoV-2-specific TCRs that had been generated with the MIRA antigen-specificity platform. Breadth meant the fraction of unique TCRs that were SARS-CoV-2-associated, whereas depth meant the fraction of total T cells that were SARS-CoV-2-associated. Using the MIRA data, every spike-specific TCR was mapped to the spike region that the TCR reacted to and assigned to either a CD4 or a CD8 class. Log10-transformed breadth and depth values were compared by one-way ANOVA with Sidak's multiple comparisons tests. In TCRdb, the immuneACCESS table is reduced to in-frame sequences with V and J assigned. These tables do not hold every clone; where another copy was compared, an unresolved V gene accounts for under half, and the others remain unexplained. Clone size and V and J calls were adopted from that table, with D and trimming inferred from the DNA. The sample table contains more than 150,000 clones; only one count was recorded for about nine tenths of them. Together, the top ten hold 6.1% of the sample.

The time point tag for this specimen amounts to: baseline before first vaccination. Vaccinee samples were obtained from the UK trials COV001 and COV002, which included a single-blind randomized controlled phase 2/3 trial of AZD1222 (ChAdOx1 nCoV-19) in healthy adults. Trial participant PBMC samples were collected at day 0 and day 28 after the second dose for TCRbeta chain sequencing. A remark on this clone: The clone's antigen remains unknown. Qualities for individual bases were not recorded, and no much larger clone is one base off.

The germline V gene supplies CDR1 SGHTA and CDR2 FQGTGA. Trimming takes 5 bases from V and 4 bases from J, and the germline ends sit 12 bases apart. The cysteine opens and the phenylalanine closes a CDR3 of 14 amino acids. This entry keeps only the CDR3 DNA: 42 bases, framed from base 1. What the work shows at the level of the full study, not this receptor alone: Participants were mostly white British and included more females than males, and it was suggested by the authors that clonal diversity may have been underestimated. The vaccine-associated CD4 TCRs covered the entire spike protein, and the dominant responses fell in regions 160-218 and 743-854. Reportedly, almost half of the unique spike-specific TCRs recognized epitopes lying outside the regions that are mutated in the B.1.351 and B.1.1.7 variants. Conclusions about previously exposed vaccinees are limited, since just six or seven AZD1222 recipients were seropositive for SARS-CoV-2 at baseline. A significant rise in spike-specific TCR breadth and depth was observed after two AZD1222 doses relative to day 0 and relative to MenACWY recipients. Because no samples from the day 14 peak response were available, repertoires could be characterized only after the peak T cell response. The 56-69-year group was small, and its depth increase did not reach significance, likely because of low power.

The chain is assembled from TRBV7-3 and TRBJ1-5; the D region possibly corresponds to TRBD1 (5 bases align). Material: peripheral blood, obtained on day 0 of AZD1222 vaccination. This clonotype was sampled from an adult in good health. The DNA is as follows: TGTGCCAGCAGCCCTTCGGGGGGAAATCAGCCCCAGCATTTT. Its protein reads: CASSPSGGNQPQHF.